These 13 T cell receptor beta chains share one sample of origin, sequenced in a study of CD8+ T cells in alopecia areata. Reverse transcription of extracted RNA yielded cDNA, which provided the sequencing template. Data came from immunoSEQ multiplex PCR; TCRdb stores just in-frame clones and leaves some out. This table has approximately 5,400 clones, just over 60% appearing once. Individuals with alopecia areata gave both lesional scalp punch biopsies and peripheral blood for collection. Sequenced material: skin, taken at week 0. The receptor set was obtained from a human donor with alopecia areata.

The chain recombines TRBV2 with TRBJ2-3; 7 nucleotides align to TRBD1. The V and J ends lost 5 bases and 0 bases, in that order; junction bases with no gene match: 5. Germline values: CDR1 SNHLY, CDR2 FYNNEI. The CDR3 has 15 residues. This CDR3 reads CASSSGTASTDTQYF. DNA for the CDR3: TGTGCCAGCAGTTCCGGGACAGCTAGCACAGATACGCAGTATTTT.

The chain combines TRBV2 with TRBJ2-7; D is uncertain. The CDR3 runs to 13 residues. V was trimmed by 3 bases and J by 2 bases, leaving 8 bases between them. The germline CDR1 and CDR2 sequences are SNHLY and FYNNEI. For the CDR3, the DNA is TGTGCCAGCAGTGACCGATTTACCTACGAGCAGTACTTC. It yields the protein CASSDRFTYEQYF.

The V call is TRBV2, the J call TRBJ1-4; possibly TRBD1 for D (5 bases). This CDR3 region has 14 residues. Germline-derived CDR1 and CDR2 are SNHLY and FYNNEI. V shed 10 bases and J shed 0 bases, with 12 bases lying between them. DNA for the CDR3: TGTGCCACTCGGCAGGGCGCAACTAATGAAAAACTGTTTTTT. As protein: CATRQGATNEKLFF. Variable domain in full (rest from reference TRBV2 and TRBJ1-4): EPEVTQTPSHQVTQMGQEVILRCVPISNHLYFYWYRQILGQKVEFLVSFYNNEISEKSEIFDDQFSVERPDGSNFTLKIRSTKLEDSAMYFCATRQGATNEKLFFGSGTQLSVL.

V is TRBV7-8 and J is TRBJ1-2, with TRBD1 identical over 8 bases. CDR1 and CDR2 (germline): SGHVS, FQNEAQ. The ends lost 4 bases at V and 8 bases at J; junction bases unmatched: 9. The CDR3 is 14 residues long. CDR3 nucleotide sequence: TGTGCCAGCAGCTCAGGGGGCGGTATTCGCGGCTACACCTTC. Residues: CASSSGGGIRGYTF.

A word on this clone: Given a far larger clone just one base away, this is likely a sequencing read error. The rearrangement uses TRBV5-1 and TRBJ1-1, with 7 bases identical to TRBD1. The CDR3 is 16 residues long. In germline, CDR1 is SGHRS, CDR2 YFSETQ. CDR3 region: CASILGAGGTSWEAFF. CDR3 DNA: TGCGCCAGCATCTTGGGGGCAGGGGGTACTTCATGGGAAGCTTTCTTT.

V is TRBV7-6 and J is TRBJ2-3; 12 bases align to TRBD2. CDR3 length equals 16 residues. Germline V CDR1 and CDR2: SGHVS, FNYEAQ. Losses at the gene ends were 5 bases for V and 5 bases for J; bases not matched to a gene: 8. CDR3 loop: CASSTGLAGREDTQYF. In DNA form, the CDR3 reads TGTGCCAGCAGCACCGGACTAGCGGGGAGGGAAGATACGCAGTATTTT. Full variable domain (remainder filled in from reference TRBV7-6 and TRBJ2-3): GAGVSQSPRYKVTKRGQDVALRCDPISGHVSLYWYRQALGQGPEFLTYFNYEAQQDKSGLPNDRFSAERPEGSISTLTIQRTEQRDSAMYRCASSTGLAGREDTQYFGPGTRLTVL.

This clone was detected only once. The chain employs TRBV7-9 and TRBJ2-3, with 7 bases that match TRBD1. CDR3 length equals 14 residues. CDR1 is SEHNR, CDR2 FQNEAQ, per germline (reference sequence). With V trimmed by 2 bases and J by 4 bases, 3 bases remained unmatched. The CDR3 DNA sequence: TGTGCCAGCAGCTTAAGGGGACAGTCAGATACGCAGTATTTT. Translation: CASSLRGQSDTQYF.

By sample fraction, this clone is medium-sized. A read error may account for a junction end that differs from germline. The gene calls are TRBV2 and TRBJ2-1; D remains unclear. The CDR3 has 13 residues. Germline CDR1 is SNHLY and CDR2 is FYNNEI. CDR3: CASREDGNNEQFF. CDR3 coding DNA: TGTGCCAGCAGAGAAGACGGTAACAATGAGCAGTTCTTC.

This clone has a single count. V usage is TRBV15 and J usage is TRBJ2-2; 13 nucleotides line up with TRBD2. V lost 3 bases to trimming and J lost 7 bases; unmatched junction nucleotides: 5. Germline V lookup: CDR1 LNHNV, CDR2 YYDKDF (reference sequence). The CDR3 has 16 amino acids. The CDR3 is CATSRTGLAGLGELFF. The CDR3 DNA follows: TGTGCCACCAGCAGGACGGGACTAGCGGGGCTCGGGGAGCTGTTTTTT.

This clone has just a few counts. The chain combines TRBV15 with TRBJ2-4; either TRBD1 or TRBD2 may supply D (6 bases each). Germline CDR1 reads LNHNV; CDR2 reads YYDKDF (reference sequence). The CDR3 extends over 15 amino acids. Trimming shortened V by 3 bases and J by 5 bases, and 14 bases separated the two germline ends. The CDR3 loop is CATSSPGQRENIQYF. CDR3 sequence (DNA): TGTGCCACCAGCAGTCCTGGACAGCGGGAAAACATTCAGTACTTC.

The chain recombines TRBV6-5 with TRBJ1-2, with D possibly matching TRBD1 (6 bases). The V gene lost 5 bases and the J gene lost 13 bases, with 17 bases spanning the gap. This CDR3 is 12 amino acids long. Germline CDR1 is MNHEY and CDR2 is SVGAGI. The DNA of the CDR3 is TGTGCCAGCAGTGGATTCAACAGGGAAGGCACCTTC. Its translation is CASSGFNREGTF.

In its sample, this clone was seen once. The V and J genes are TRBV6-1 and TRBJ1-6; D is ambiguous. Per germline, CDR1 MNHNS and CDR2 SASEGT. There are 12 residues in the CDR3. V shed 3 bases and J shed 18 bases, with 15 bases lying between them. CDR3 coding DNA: TGTGCCAGCAGTGAGGATACCGACTCTCCCCACTTT. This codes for CASSEDTDSPHF.

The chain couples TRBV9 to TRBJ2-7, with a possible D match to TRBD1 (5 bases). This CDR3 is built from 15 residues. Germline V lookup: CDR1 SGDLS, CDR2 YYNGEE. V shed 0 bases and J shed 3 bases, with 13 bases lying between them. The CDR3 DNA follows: TGTGCCAGCAGCGTAGGTTCCGGGCAGGGCTACGAGCAGTACTTC. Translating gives CASSVGSGQGYEQYF.